This TCR beta chain was sequenced during a study of a mutant IDH1 vaccine in newly diagnosed glioma (dated by TCRdb to the early 2020s). In the study overall: Vaccination began 4-6 weeks after radiotherapy alone, or alongside temozolomide cycles in the chemotherapy-containing groups. Of the approximately 30 treated patients, approximately 62% were male and approximately 40% were female, and the mean age was 40.4 years. Prior to enrollment, standard therapy consisting of radiotherapy alone, temozolomide alone, or radiochemotherapy with temozolomide had been administered to patients, with the combination being received by most patients. Visit V12 was the week-35 safety follow-up and visit V13 was the week-47 end of study. Six visits were used for peripheral blood collection: V03 (baseline), V05, V07, V10, V12 and V13. For exploratory analyses, longitudinal TCRB deep sequencing was carried out in roughly 23 treated patients wherever samples were available. The study at large found these results: Pseudoprogression appeared unrelated to alterations in the top peripheral T cell clonotypes detected by TCRB sequencing. Vaccine-induced immune responses across multiple MHC alleles were detected in roughly 94% of patients. The authors noted that analyses of patient blood samples could not be reproduced because of sample limitations. Availability determined which PBMC samples were chosen for TCRB deep sequencing.

V is pared back by 4 bases and J by 4 bases, with 11 bases lying between the germline termini. According to the germline V gene, CDR1 reads SGHRS and CDR2 reads YFSETQ. Measured from the cysteine to the phenylalanine, the CDR3 is 13 residues long. CDR3 DNA is the only sequence kept; it has 39 bases, read in frame from the first base. This clone was picked up a small number of times. It has no known antigen specificity. Base qualities were left out, and no much larger clone turns up one base away. Interpreted using the paper, the time point label stands for: week 35, safety follow-up. Each vaccine dose, consisting of 300 ug of a 20-mer mutant IDH1 peptide in Montanide, was administered subcutaneously with topical imiquimod. Patients received eight vaccinations in weeks 1, 3, 5, 7, 11, 15, 19 and 23, corresponding to visits V03 through V10. Newly diagnosed WHO grade 3 or 4 IDH1-mutant astrocytomas showing loss of nuclear ATRX were present in the donors. The samples were drawn from NOA16, a multicentre, single-arm, open-label phase I trial in Germany that tested a mutant IDH1 peptide vaccine in humans for the first time. Genomic DNA for TCRB sequencing was isolated from EDTA blood with the DNeasy Blood and Tissue Kit.

The library was built by means of the immunoSEQ multiplex PCR assay. Rearranged TCR beta chain sequences were amplified using the hsTCRB Kit according to the manufacturer's protocol. Sequencing of TCRB libraries was carried out on an Illumina MiSeq. As for the authors' bioinformatics: The proprietary platform of the kit vendor was used for demultiplexing, trimming and gene mapping. The source is immuneACCESS, and TCRdb retained only in-frame sequences with V and J called. Part of the clones is not carried over; for the studies checked, unresolved V genes explain less than half of this, and the remainder is unexplained. That table supplies the V and J calls and clone size; D and trimming were determined from the DNA. The sample contains around 45,000 clones, about 88% of them found a single time. The ten largest clonotypes hold more than 5.5% of the sample.

The rearranged chain carries TRBV5-1 and TRBJ1-2, with a weak D call of TRBD1 (6 bases match). The sample here was PBMCs, taken from a glioma patient whose treatment included an IDH1 peptide vaccine. The source of this sequence is a woman aged 40 to 49 with glioma. CDR3 protein: CASSLGAGYGYTF. The DNA sequence is TGCGCCAGCAGCCTGGGGGCCGGCTATGGCTACACCTTC.